The clone carrying this T cell receptor (beta chain) is a singleton in its sample. Study processing details: Nucleated cell counts were estimated from reference gene primer amplification. Produced via immunoSEQ multiplex PCR; TCRdb's table is partial and in-frame only. D and trimming come from the DNA, and the V and J calls and clone size come from that table. The data contain about 60,000 clones, 70% to 85% of them seen just once; the ten biggest clones take up around 3.5%. The CDR3 has 11 residues. V was shortened by 1 base and J by 14 bases, with 11 bases between the two germline ends. Germline lookup yields CDR1 SGHTS and CDR2 YDEGEE. This specimen comes from a study of blood T cell repertoires in COVID-19. The wider study: The United States, Italy and Spain supplied acute and convalescent COVID-19 samples. The cDNA or gDNA used as material had been derived from T cells, B-cell-depleted T cells, or PBMCs.

The J gene is TRBJ2-3, the V gene TRBV5-8; tentative D call: TRBD2 (7 bases). This TCR was recovered from a man aged 55 to 70 with acute or convalescent COVID-19. Sequenced sample: peripheral blood. CDR3 DNA sequence: TGTGCCAGCAGCTTGTTGGCGGGGGCGTATTTT. Amino acid sequence: CASSLLAGAYF.